A single sample is the source of the 20 T cell receptor beta chains below, sequenced in a study of identical twins. TCRdb re-called the 5' RACE reads through MiXCR, storing one row per CDR3 protein. The profile shows approximately 620,000 distinct CDR3 sequences, more than 6.5% of them singletons. These data also formed part of another study, on yellow fever vaccine responses in identical twins.

Specimen: PBMCs. The receptors come from a woman in her late teens or twenties in good health.

V and J are TRBV6-5 and TRBJ2-7; perhaps TRBD1 as D (5 bases). This CDR3 has 15 amino acids. CDR1 and CDR2 (germline): MNHEY, SVGAGI. V lost 1 base and J lost 1, with 11 bases in between. This CDR3 is CASSYFLGDSYEQYF. In DNA form, the CDR3 reads TGTGCCAGCAGTTACTTCCTAGGGGATTCCTACGAGCAGTACTTC.

The V and J genes are TRBV7-2 and TRBJ1-2; TRBD1 aligns across 11 bases. Germline CDR1 is SGHTA and CDR2 is FQGNSA. V dropped 5 bases and J dropped 6; count of bases not matched to a gene: 11. CDR3 length: 16 residues. In DNA, the CDR3 is TGTGCCAGCAGCGAGATCCCGGGGGACAGGGGGAATGGCTACACCTTC. It encodes CASSEIPGDRGNGYTF.

The chain combines TRBV28 with TRBJ2-1, with 7 bases lining up with TRBD1. V gave up 7 bases and J gave up 2 bases; unmatched junction bases: 8. Looked up from germline, CDR1 is MDHEN and CDR2 is SYDVKM. The CDR3 loop spans 15 amino acids. CDR3 region: CASKGSGGAYNEQFF. The CDR3 coding sequence is TGTGCCAGCAAGGGGTCAGGGGGAGCCTACAATGAGCAGTTCTTC. The entire variable domain, with the rest obtained from reference TRBV28 and TRBJ2-1, is as follows: DVKVTQSSRYLVKRTGEKVFLECVQDMDHENMFWYRQDPGLGLRLIYFSYDVKMKEKGDIPEGYSVSREKKERFSLILESASTNQTSMYLCASKGSGGAYNEQFFGPGTRLTVL.

This clonotype was detected many times. This chain connects TRBV3-1 to TRBJ2-5; D is undetermined. The CDR3 runs 13 residues. Trimming took 4 bases from V and 5 from J, leaving 11 bases between them. The V gene's germline CDR1 is LGHDT and CDR2 YNNKEL (reference sequence). The CDR3, as DNA: TGTGCCAGCAGCCGTGGCGGCAGGGAGACCCAGTACTTC. Its translation is CASSRGGRETQYF.

This clonotype was detected ten times or more. This sequence joins TRBV14 and TRBJ2-5; D perhaps matches TRBD2 (6 bases). The CDR3 is made up of 15 amino acids. The germline V gene has CDR1 SGHDN and CDR2 FVKESK. Trimming left V 0 bases short and J 5 bases short, with 13 bases between. The CDR3 region is CASSQDLPGVETQYF. The DNA for the CDR3 is TGTGCCAGCAGCCAAGATCTTCCGGGGGTTGAGACCCAGTACTTC. Based on the CDR3 plus reference TRBV14 and TRBJ2-5, the full variable domain is EAGVTQFPSHSVIEKGQTVTLRCDPISGHDNLYWYRRVMGKEIKFLLHFVKESKQDESGMPNNRFLAERTGGTYSTLKVQPAELEDSGVYFCASSQDLPGVETQYFGPGTRLLVL.

This chain links TRBV18 with TRBJ2-3, with TRBD2 as a possible D gene (6 bases). V lost 3 bases and J 4 bases, leaving 17 bases between the germline ends. Germline CDR1 reads KGHSH; CDR2 reads LQKENI. The CDR3 loop spans 16 amino acids. The chain's CDR3 is CASSPMGPGGSDTQYF. The CDR3 DNA is TGTGCCAGCTCACCGATGGGACCCGGGGGATCAGATACGCAGTATTTT.

Note on this clonotype: A much larger clonotype is one base distant, so this may be a read error. No conserved phenylalanine or tryptophan is present at the end of the CDR3, so a read error is the likely explanation. The genes are TRBV7-2 and TRBJ2-7; 9 nucleotides agree with TRBD1. Germline V gene data show CDR1 as SGHTA and CDR2 as FQGNSA. The V gene end was trimmed by 5 bases and the J gene end by 3 bases; junction bases not matched to a gene: 8. The CDR3 covers 15 residues. CDR3 residues: CASSIRPTGGYEQYS. The CDR3 DNA follows: TGTGCCAGCAGCATAAGACCGACAGGGGGCTACGAGCAGTACTCC.

This clonotype was seen ten or more times. This chain joins TRBV2 and TRBJ2-1, with 8 bases aligning to TRBD2. Germline CDR1 reads SNHLY; CDR2 reads FYNNEI. V trimming: 4 bases; J trimming: 4 bases; junction bases outside the gene matches: 6. The CDR3 extends over 15 amino acids. CDR3: CASSAGGAVYNEQFF. CDR3 nucleotide sequence: TGTGCCAGCAGTGCCGGGGGGGCCGTATACAATGAGCAGTTCTTC.

This clonotype has only a few counts. The chain couples TRBV3-1 to TRBJ2-1; perhaps TRBD2 as D (6 bases). Germline CDR1 reads LGHDT; CDR2 reads YNNKEL (reference sequence). There are 17 residues in the CDR3. Trimming pared 0 bases from V and 10 bases from J, leaving 22 bases between. Here the CDR3 DNA reads TGTGCCAGCAGCCAAGACCTGGCCGGGTTGCGGGGCGGCGAGCAGTTCTTC. Its translation: CASSQDLAGLRGGEQFF.

CDR3: CASSEARGPGNTIYF. Written as DNA, the CDR3 is TGTGCCAGCAGTGAAGCCCGGGGTCCTGGAAACACCATATATTTT. The chain is built from TRBV2 and TRBJ1-3; D ambiguous. The ends were cut back, 0 bases at V and 2 bases at J, with 8 bases in the middle. In germline, CDR1 is SNHLY, CDR2 FYNNEI. This CDR3 has 15 amino acids.

This clonotype was detected many times. This rearrangement joins TRBV5-1 to TRBJ1-2, with 8 nucleotides matching TRBD1. CDR3 length: 16 amino acids. The ends lost 0 bases at V and 4 bases at J; junction bases unmatched: 8. Germline-derived CDR1 and CDR2 are SGHRS and YFSETQ. The CDR3 DNA reads TGCGCCAGCAGCTTGGCCCCGGACAGGGCTCTCTATGGCTACACCTTC. This sequence encodes CASSLAPDRALYGYTF. The full variable domain, with the rest looked up from reference TRBV5-1 and TRBJ1-2, is KAGVTQTPRYLIKTRGQQVTLSCSPISGHRSVSWYQQTPGQGLQFLFEYFSETQRNKGNFPGRFSGRQFSNSRSEMNVSTLELGDSALYLCASSLAPDRALYGYTFGSGTRLTVV.

V usage is TRBV10-3 and J usage is TRBJ2-6; TRBD1 aligns across 7 bases. CDR1 and CDR2 from the germline V gene are ENHRY and SYGVKD. This CDR3 contains 17 residues. Losses at the gene ends were 0 bases for V and 3 bases for J; bases not matched to a gene: 5. In DNA form, the CDR3 reads TGTGCCATCAGTGAGTCTAGAGGGGGCCTTGGGGCCAACGTCCTGACTTTC. Amino acid sequence: CAISESRGGLGANVLTF.

The rearrangement links TRBV28 to TRBJ1-1, with TRBD1 as a possible D gene (6 bases). This CDR3 contains 14 residues. Trimming stripped 5 bases from V and 5 bases from J, with 15 bases between. Germline V gene sequence: CDR1 MDHEN, CDR2 SYDVKM. In DNA, the CDR3 is TGTGCCAGCAGTCGAGGGGGGCTGGGGACTGAAGCTTTCTTT. It is translated as CASSRGGLGTEAFF.

In this sample, this clonotype turned up a few times. The V gene is TRBV28, the J gene TRBJ2-3, with D maybe TRBD2 (6 bases). Germline CDR1 is MDHEN and CDR2 is SYDVKM. Trimming left V 3 bases short and J 4 bases short, with 11 bases between. This CDR3 has 14 residues. CDR3 residues: CASSLGAGPDTQYF. Written as DNA, the CDR3 is TGTGCCAGCAGTTTGGGCGCGGGACCAGATACGCAGTATTTT.

This clonotype has a count of ten or more. The chain couples TRBV4-2 to TRBJ2-3, with 7 bases matching TRBD1. CDR1 and CDR2 from the germline V gene are LGHNA and YNFKEQ. The CDR3 sequence is 17 residues long. Trimming took 2 bases from V and 2 from J; bases not matched to a gene: 10. The CDR3 bases are TGTGCCAGCAGCCAATTCCTCACGGGACAGATCACAGATACGCAGTATTTT. This gives the protein CASSQFLTGQITDTQYF.

The rearrangement joins TRBV11-2 to TRBJ2-3, with TRBD2 identical over 7 bases. The CDR3 is 16 residues long. Looked up from germline, CDR1 is SGHAT and CDR2 is FQNNGV. V lost 3 bases, J lost 0 bases, and 6 bases stayed unmatched. CDR3 nucleotide sequence: TGTGCCAGCAGCTTGGAGGCGGGGGACAGCACAGATACGCAGTATTTT. This encodes CASSLEAGDSTDTQYF.

The chain combines TRBV7-8 with TRBJ2-3; TRBD2 matches 10 bases. The CDR3 is made up of 17 amino acids. CDR1 is SGHVS and CDR2 is FQNEAQ in the germline V gene. The V and J ends lost 5 bases and 3 bases, in that order; junction bases with no gene match: 11. CDR3 nucleotides: TGTGCCAGCAGCCCTGCCCACGCTAGCGGGAGTACAGATACGCAGTATTTT. As protein: CASSPAHASGSTDTQYF.

This clonotype has a count of ten or more. V is TRBV6-5 and J is TRBJ2-1; D gene uncertain. CDR3 length: 13 residues. Germline CDR1 MNHEY, CDR2 SVGAGI. V gave up 3 bases and J gave up 7 bases, with 10 bases separating them. The DNA of the CDR3 is TGTGCCAGCAGTTATGACCCCCGAAATGAGCAGTTCTTC. This gives the protein CASSYDPRNEQFF.

This clonotype has more than one count but fewer than ten. CDR3 amino acids: CASSQGGRSWAVQETQYF. Here the CDR3 DNA reads TGTGCCAGCAGCCAAGGGGGTCGATCCTGGGCGGTGCAAGAGACCCAGTACTTC. J is TRBJ2-5 and V is TRBV3-1; D is unclear. Germline loops: CDR1 LGHDT, CDR2 YNNKEL (reference sequence). This CDR3 has 18 amino acids. The ends were cut back, 1 base at V and 2 bases at J, with 20 bases in the middle.

Many counts were recorded for this clonotype. The V call is TRBV5-1, the J call TRBJ2-5; D unresolved. Germline V gene sequence: CDR1 SGHRS, CDR2 YFSETQ. Trimming took off 4 bases at V and 0 bases at J, with 1 base between the two ends. The length of the CDR3 is 11 residues. The CDR3 DNA reads TGCGCCAGCAGCGACCAAGAGACCCAGTACTTC. Translating it yields CASSDQETQYF. The full variable domain, completed using reference TRBV5-1 and TRBJ2-5, is KAGVTQTPRYLIKTRGQQVTLSCSPISGHRSVSWYQQTPGQGLQFLFEYFSETQRNKGNFPGRFSGRQFSNSRSEMNVSTLELGDSALYLCASSDQETQYFGPGTRLLVL.